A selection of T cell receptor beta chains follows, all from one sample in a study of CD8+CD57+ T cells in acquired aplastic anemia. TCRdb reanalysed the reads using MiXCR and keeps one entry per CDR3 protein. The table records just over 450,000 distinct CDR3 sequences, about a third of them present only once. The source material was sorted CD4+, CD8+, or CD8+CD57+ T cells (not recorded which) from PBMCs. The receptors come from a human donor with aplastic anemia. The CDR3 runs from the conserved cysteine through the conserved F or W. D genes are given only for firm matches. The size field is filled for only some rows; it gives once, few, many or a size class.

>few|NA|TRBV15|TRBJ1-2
TGTGCCACCAGCAGAGGAGGCCAGGGAGACTTAATCGGCTATGGCTACACCTTC
CATSRGGQGDLIGYGYTF
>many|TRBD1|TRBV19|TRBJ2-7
TGTGCCAGTAGTATGACAGGGGGCTCCTACGAGCAGTACTTC
CASSMTGGSYEQYF
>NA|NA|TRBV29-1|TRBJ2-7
TGCAGCGTTGAAGCGGGGGAGTACGAGCAGTACTTC
CSVEAGEYEQYF
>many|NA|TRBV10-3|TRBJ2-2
TGTGCCATCAGTGAGTCAGGAGCCTTTAACACCGGGGAGCTGTTTTTT
CAISESGAFNTGELFF
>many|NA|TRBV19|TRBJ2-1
TGTGCCAGTAGTATAACTGCCAATGAGCAGTTCTTC
CASSITANEQFF
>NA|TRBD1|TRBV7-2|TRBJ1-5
TGTGCCTGGAGTGTTCTGGGACAGGGGGGTCAGCCCCAGCATTTT
CAWSVLGQGGQPQHF
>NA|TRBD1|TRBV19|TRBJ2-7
TGTGCCAGCAGTTACTCGCTTGACAGGGGATACGAGCAGTACTTC
CASSYSLDRGYEQYF
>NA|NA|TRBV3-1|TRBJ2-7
TGTGCCAGCAGCCAAGACCCCTGGAAGTACTTC
CASSQDPWKYF
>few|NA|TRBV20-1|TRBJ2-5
TGCAGTGCTAGATCTCCCGGGATTCGGGAGACCCAGTACTTC
CSARSPGIRETQYF
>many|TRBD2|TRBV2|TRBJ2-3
TGTGCCAGCAGTACTAGCGGGAGCACAGATACGCAGTATTTT
CASSTSGSTDTQYF